The present T cell receptor beta chain was sequenced within a study of blood T cell repertoires in COVID-19. As for the study in general: The analysed material was cDNA or gDNA that came from T cells, B-cell-depleted T cells, or PBMCs.

Clones were sequenced by immunoSEQ multiplex PCR, and TCRdb holds only the in-frame ones, with some missing. Among about 150,000 clones listed, roughly 82% were seen once. Source material: peripheral blood. The receptor was derived from a man aged 70 or older with acute or convalescent COVID-19.

The CDR3 spells CASSHQGLAGEETQYF. CDR3 sequence (DNA): TGTGCCAGCAGCCACCAGGGACTAGCGGGGGAAGAGACCCAGTACTTC. The chain joins TRBV7-2 to TRBJ2-5; 14 bases are a match to TRBD2. The germline V gene has CDR1 SGHTA and CDR2 FQGNSA. V was pared by 5 bases and J by 3 bases, with 5 bases of the junction left unmatched. The length of the CDR3 is 16 residues.